The TCR beta chain described here comes from a study of chemoradiotherapy in HPV16-positive cancers. CDR1 and CDR2 from the germline V gene are MNHNS and SASEGT. Trimming stripped 7 bases from V and 7 bases from J, with 20 bases between. This CDR3 has 15 amino acids. The study, taken as a whole, reports: Better recurrence-free survival went with HPV-responsive T-cell expansion in HPV16-positive patients. Candidate HPV-specific clones and E7-related TCR motifs grew in tumor during treatment.

In regard to this clone: Antigen unknown.

Repeated repertoire sampling spanned the course of chemoradiotherapy. Measured with immunoSEQ multiplex PCR; TCRdb has only the in-frame clones, and not every one. This table holds about 12,000 clones, under 75% found once. The rearrangement joins TRBV6-1 to TRBJ2-1; the D gene is possibly TRBD1 (5 bases). This sequence originates from a human donor with HPV-associated anogenital cancer. Sample collection occurred from a patient who underwent chemoradiotherapy. The CDR3 DNA reads TGTGCCAGCACCATGAAGTGGGGCTGGTCAAATGAGCAGTTCTTC. Translating it yields CASTMKWGWSNEQFF.